This T cell receptor beta chain was found in a study of T cell responses to AZD1222 COVID-19 vaccine. Broader study findings: Every sample of the repertoires postdated the peak T cell response.

On this clone itself: Its specificity is not known.

Profiled with immunoSEQ multiplex PCR; TCRdb holds only in-frame clones, not every one. The sample shows under 150,000 clones, approximately 90% of them seen only once. V was trimmed by 1 base and J by 6 bases, leaving 10 bases between them. CDR3 size: 13 residues. Germline V gene lookup returns CDR1 SGDLS and CDR2 YYNGEE. V is TRBV9 and J is TRBJ1-1; D may be TRBD1 (5 bases). The material sequenced was peripheral blood, taken on day 0 of MenACWY control vaccination. The TCR comes from an adult in good health. CDR3 sequence: CASSVLGAAEAFF. In DNA, the CDR3 is TGTGCCAGCAGCGTACTAGGGGCCGCTGAAGCTTTCTTT.